Below, 26 T cell receptor beta chains from the same sample are listed, as sequenced in a study of shared clonotypes between healthy human individuals. Naive CD8 isolation took CD45RO-negative cells positively selected for CCR7 and excluded terminally differentiated effector memory CD45RA+ cells. This table comes from immunoSEQ multiplex PCR, and its TCRdb copy is limited to in-frame clones, with some not included. This sample yields some 2 million clones, of which less than 95% are seen a single time; about 1.1% belongs to the top ten. The sequencing sample was made of naive CD8+ T cells sorted from blood. The source of these receptors is a man aged 18 to 30 in good health.

This sequence joins TRBV5-1 and TRBJ2-3; 8 bases fit TRBD1. This CDR3 region has 14 residues. Germline CDR1 and CDR2: SGHRS and YFSETQ. The junction had 3 bases not matched to a gene; V was cut back by 1 base and J by 5 bases. The CDR3 loop reads CASSLSRGQDTQYF. DNA for the CDR3: TGCGCCAGCAGCTTGAGCAGGGGGCAAGATACGCAGTATTTT.

The CDR3, as DNA: TGCAGCGTCGACCGGGACCATCCTAACTATGGCTACACCTTC. Translating gives CSVDRDHPNYGYTF. The J gene is TRBJ1-2, the V gene TRBV29-1, with TRBD1 as a possible D gene (5 bases). CDR1 is SQVTM, CDR2 ANQGSEA, per germline. The CDR3 length is 14 residues. With 6 bases removed from V and 0 bases from J, the gap between germline ends came to 14 bases.

In its sample, this clone was seen a few times. This chain joins TRBV28 and TRBJ1-6, with D hard to call. Germline values: CDR1 MDHEN, CDR2 SYDVKM. V dropped 5 bases and J dropped 10 bases, with 12 bases sitting between them. The CDR3 length is 13 residues. CDR3: CASSVPGGSPLHF. The CDR3 DNA reads TGTGCCAGCAGTGTCCCAGGCGGGTCACCCCTCCACTTT.

CDR3 DNA sequence: TGTGCCAGCAGTGAAGCGTTTAGCGGGGGTCTTACTGATGAGCAGTTCTTC. This encodes CASSEAFSGGLTDEQFF. The chain recombines TRBV6-1 with TRBJ2-1, with 9 bases lining up with TRBD2. CDR3 length: 17 residues. The V gene's germline CDR1 is MNHNS and CDR2 SASEGT. Trimming at V came to 0 bases and at J to 8 bases, leaving 11 bases not matched to a gene.

As DNA, the CDR3 is TGTGCCAGCTCCTATCAGGGTGGCAATGAGCAGTTCTTC. Residues: CASSYQGGNEQFF. J is TRBJ2-1 and V is TRBV5-6; D is possibly TRBD1 (5 bases). The germline V gene encodes CDR1 SGHDT and CDR2 YYEEEE. V was trimmed by 7 bases and J by 6 bases, leaving 14 bases between them. This CDR3 spans 13 amino acids.

The rearrangement joins TRBV30 to TRBJ2-1; no definite D call. This CDR3 spans 12 amino acids. Germline V gives CDR1 GTSNPN, CDR2 SVGIG (reference sequence). Trimming took 4 bases from V and 9 from J, leaving 13 bases between them. Here the CDR3 DNA reads TGTGCCTGGATGTTAGTAGTCGGTGAGCAGTTCTTC. Translated, it gives CAWMLVVGEQFF.

The chain carries TRBV6-1 and TRBJ1-2; 9 nucleotides align to TRBD1. V gave up 3 bases and J gave up 0 bases; unmatched junction bases: 2. Germline loops: CDR1 MNHNS, CDR2 SASEGT. This CDR3 has 15 residues. CDR3 region: CASSERDRANYGYTF. Here the CDR3 DNA reads TGTGCCAGCAGTGAGAGGGACAGGGCTAACTATGGCTACACCTTC.

The CDR3 DNA is TGTGCCAGAGGTCTGGGACGGATTGACTATGGCTACACCTTC. Amino acids: CARGLGRIDYGYTF. The chain employs TRBV6-5 and TRBJ1-2; TRBD1 might be the D (5 bases). The V end was cut by 9 bases, the J end by 3 bases, with 17 bases between. CDR3 length: 14 residues. The germline V gene encodes CDR1 MNHEY and CDR2 SVGAGI.

The chain employs TRBV7-9 and TRBJ1-5; the D is unclear. The germline CDR1 and CDR2 sequences are SEHNR and FQNEAQ (reference sequence). There are 14 residues in the CDR3. V gave up 8 bases and J gave up 3 bases, with 14 bases separating them. CDR3 region: CASGNGRANQPQHF. CDR3 sequence (DNA): TGTGCCAGCGGAAATGGGCGAGCCAATCAGCCCCAGCATTTT.

This chain uses TRBV7-9 with TRBJ2-7; maybe TRBD2 (6 bases). Per the germline V gene, CDR1 is SEHNR and CDR2 is FQNEAQ (reference sequence). Trimming shortened V by 5 bases and J by 0 bases, and 20 bases separated the two germline ends. The CDR3 is 17 residues long. For the CDR3, the DNA is TGTGCCAGCAGCCCGGGTGCGGAGGGGTTTTCCTCCTACGAGCAGTACTTC. This codes for CASSPGAEGFSSYEQYF.

The V and J genes are TRBV2 and TRBJ2-5; possible D gene TRBD2, 6 bases. The germline V gene has CDR1 SNHLY and CDR2 FYNNEI. V was trimmed by 6 bases and J by 4 bases, leaving 21 bases between them. This CDR3 has 16 amino acids. Written as DNA, the CDR3 is TGTGCCAGCAGCCCGGTACGGGGGATGGATGCAGAGACCCAGTACTTC. This codes for CASSPVRGMDAETQYF. The full variable domain, in which reference TRBV2 and TRBJ2-5 provide the parts outside the CDR3, is EPEVTQTPSHQVTQMGQEVILRCVPISNHLYFYWYRQILGQKVEFLVSFYNNEISEKSEIFDDQFSVERPDGSNFTLKIRSTKLEDSAMYFCASSPVRGMDAETQYFGPGTRLLVL.

The rearrangement joins TRBV4-1 to TRBJ2-7, with 9 bases fitting TRBD1. The junction had 7 bases not matched to a gene; V was cut back by 4 bases and J by 3 bases. This CDR3 is 15 amino acids long. From germline, CDR1 is MGHRA and CDR2 YSYEKL. The CDR3 region is CASSLSGTGNYEQYF. CDR3 DNA: TGCGCCAGCAGCCTTTCCGGGACAGGGAACTACGAGCAGTACTTC.

The rearrangement joins TRBV19 to TRBJ2-7, with 9 bases lining up with TRBD1. There are 14 residues in the CDR3. Germline V gene data show CDR1 as LNHDA and CDR2 as SQIVND (reference sequence). V trimming: 7 bases; J trimming: 3 bases; junction bases outside the gene matches: 7. The CDR3 spells CASTRGQGLYEQYF. The CDR3, as DNA: TGTGCCAGTACCCGGGGACAGGGTCTCTACGAGCAGTACTTC.

The chain couples TRBV9 to TRBJ2-5; 9 positions agree with TRBD2. In germline, CDR1 is SGDLS, CDR2 YYNGEE. The CDR3 length is 15 residues. V shed 3 bases and J 3 bases; nucleotides not matched to a gene: 6. The CDR3 nucleotides are TGTGCCAGCAGCGAAGGTAGCGGGGGAGAAGAGACCCAGTACTTC. Its translation: CASSEGSGGEETQYF. Full variable domain (remainder filled in from reference TRBV9 and TRBJ2-5): DSGVTQTPKHLITATGQRVTLRCSPRSGDLSVYWYQQSLDQGLQFLIQYYNGEERAKGNILERFSAQQFPDLHSELNLSSLELGDSALYFCASSEGSGGEETQYFGPGTRLLVL.

CDR3 bases: TGTGCCAGCAGCTTAATGGGCGCGGGCCGTAGCTCCTACGAGCAGTACTTC. This encodes CASSLMGAGRSSYEQYF. The chain recombines TRBV7-8 with TRBJ2-7, with a possible D match to TRBD2 (5 bases). V dropped 2 bases and J dropped 0 bases, with 17 bases sitting between them. The CDR3 contains 17 residues. Germline CDR1 is SGHVS and CDR2 is FQNEAQ. The complete variable domain, with remaining parts taken from reference TRBV7-8 and TRBJ2-7, reads GAGVSQSPRYKVAKRGQDVALRCDPISGHVSLFWYQQALGQGPEFLTYFQNEAQLDKSGLPSDRFFAERPEGSVSTLKIQRTQQEDSAVYLCASSLMGAGRSSYEQYFGPGTRLTVT.

About this clone: The sample has other DNA sequences that encode this CDR3 too. The chain employs TRBV9 and TRBJ2-3; perhaps TRBD2 as D (6 bases). This CDR3 spans 13 amino acids. The germline V gene has CDR1 SGDLS and CDR2 YYNGEE. Trimming stripped 7 bases from V and 1 base from J, with 10 bases between. CDR3 sequence: CASRGLGTDTQYF. As DNA, the CDR3 is TGTGCCAGCCGGGGACTTGGCACAGATACGCAGTATTTT.

CDR3 DNA: TGCGCCAGCTCCTGGACAGGGGAGTACGAGCAGTACTTC. This translates into CASSWTGEYEQYF. The chain combines TRBV5-1 with TRBJ2-7, with TRBD1 matching over 9 bases. Germline CDR1 SGHRS, CDR2 YFSETQ. CDR3 length: 13 residues. J gave up 4 bases and V 7 bases, and 6 bases lay outside the gene matches.

The chain carries TRBV7-9 and TRBJ2-7, with D perhaps assigned TRBD1 or TRBD2 (6 bases each). Trimming took off 5 bases at V and 0 bases at J, with 17 bases between the two ends. There are 16 residues in the CDR3. Germline V gives CDR1 SEHNR, CDR2 FQNEAQ (reference sequence). The CDR3 DNA follows: TGTGCCAGCAGCCCACGAGGGGGGAAGAGCTCCTACGAGCAGTACTTC. Protein product: CASSPRGGKSSYEQYF.

As DNA, the CDR3 is TGTGCCAGCAGTTCGGAAGGGGGGCCCGAGCAGTACTTC. Translated: CASSSEGGPEQYF. This rearrangement joins TRBV6-5 to TRBJ2-7; possibly TRBD1 or TRBD2 for D (6 bases each). Trimming removed 4 bases at V and 6 bases at J, with 13 bases between. The germline V gene has CDR1 MNHEY and CDR2 SVGAGI. This CDR3 is built from 13 residues.

V and J are TRBV5-5 and TRBJ2-7, with unresolved D. Per germline, CDR1 SGHKS and CDR2 YYEKEE (reference sequence). The CDR3 is 15 amino acids. The V end was cut by 4 bases, the J end by 0 bases, with 14 bases between. The CDR3 sequence is CASSPGPLSSYEQYF. In nucleotides, the CDR3 is TGTGCCAGCAGCCCTGGACCGCTGAGCTCCTACGAGCAGTACTTC.

V usage is TRBV7-2 and J usage is TRBJ2-3; D not resolved. Germline V CDR1 and CDR2: SGHTA, FQGNSA. The CDR3 contains 15 residues. Trimming removed 5 bases from V and 2 bases from J, with 14 bases in between. In DNA form, the CDR3 reads TGTGCCAGCAGCCCGCCCCCCTGGACCACAGATACGCAGTATTTT. Protein: CASSPPPWTTDTQYF. The variable domain in full, completed from reference TRBV7-2 and TRBJ2-3, reads GAGVSQSPSNKVTEKGKDVELRCDPISGHTALYWYRQSLGQGLEFLIYFQGNSAPDKSGLPSDRFSAERTGGSVSTLTIQRTQQEDSAVYLCASSPPPWTTDTQYFGPGTRLTVL.

The V gene is TRBV29-1, the J gene TRBJ2-7, with 10 bases matching TRBD1. The CDR3 has 13 residues. Germline V gene data show CDR1 as SQVTM and CDR2 as ANQGSEA. Trimming cost V 5 bases and J 2 bases; bases outside gene matches: 3. The chain's CDR3 is CSVLGQGAYEQYF. The DNA for the CDR3 is TGCAGCGTTTTAGGACAGGGGGCCTACGAGCAGTACTTC.

The rearrangement uses TRBV2 and TRBJ2-7, with D maybe TRBD2 (5 bases). CDR3 length: 17 residues. The germline V gene encodes CDR1 SNHLY and CDR2 FYNNEI. V lost 9 bases, J lost 2 bases, and 26 bases lay in between. CDR3 bases: TGTGCCAGTCTCAAGACGCCCCAAGGAGGCCCCACCTACGAGCAGTACTTC. This translates into CASLKTPQGGPTYEQYF.

This rearrangement joins TRBV7-6 to TRBJ2-7; 11 positions agree with TRBD2. The CDR3 covers 16 residues. After removal of 5 bases from V and 4 bases from J, the junction contained 10 bases not matched to a gene. The germline CDR1 and CDR2 sequences are SGHVS and FNYEAQ. The CDR3 protein is CASSPHRLAGSYEQYF. DNA for the CDR3: TGTGCCAGCAGCCCTCACCGACTAGCGGGGTCGTACGAGCAGTACTTC. Full variable domain (rest looked up from reference TRBV7-6 and TRBJ2-7): GAGVSQSPRYKVTKRGQDVALRCDPISGHVSLYWYRQALGQGPEFLTYFNYEAQQDKSGLPNDRFSAERPEGSISTLTIQRTEQRDSAMYRCASSPHRLAGSYEQYFGPGTRLTVT.

The V call is TRBV9, the J call TRBJ2-3; possible D gene TRBD2, 5 bases. Trimming removed 0 bases at V and 1 base at J, with 9 bases between. The CDR3 loop spans 15 amino acids. Germline V lookup: CDR1 SGDLS, CDR2 YYNGEE. CDR3 nucleotide sequence: TGTGCCAGCAGCGTAGCGTGGGGAGGCACAGATACGCAGTATTTT. It yields the protein CASSVAWGGTDTQYF.

The genes are TRBV27 and TRBJ2-3; D is unclear. Germline CDR1 reads MNHEY; CDR2 reads SMNVEV (reference sequence). This CDR3 contains 14 residues. V was cut by 6 bases and J by 0 bases, with 10 bases left in between. CDR3 sequence (DNA): TGTGCCAGCAGGAACCTAGGGAGCACAGATACGCAGTATTTT. Residues: CASRNLGSTDTQYF.